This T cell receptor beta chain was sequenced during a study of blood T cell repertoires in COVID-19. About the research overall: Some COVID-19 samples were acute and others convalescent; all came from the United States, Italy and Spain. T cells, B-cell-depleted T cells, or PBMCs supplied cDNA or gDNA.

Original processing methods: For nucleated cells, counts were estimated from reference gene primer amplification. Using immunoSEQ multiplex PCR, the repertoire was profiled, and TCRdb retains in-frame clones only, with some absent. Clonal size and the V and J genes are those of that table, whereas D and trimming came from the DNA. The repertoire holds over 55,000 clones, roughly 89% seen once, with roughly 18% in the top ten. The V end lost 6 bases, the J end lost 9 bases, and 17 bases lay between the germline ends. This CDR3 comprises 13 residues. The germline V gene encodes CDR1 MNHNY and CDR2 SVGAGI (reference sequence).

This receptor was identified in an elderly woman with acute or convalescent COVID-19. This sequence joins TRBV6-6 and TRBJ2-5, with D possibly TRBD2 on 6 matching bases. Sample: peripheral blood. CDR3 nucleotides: TGTGCCAGCAGGGGCGGGACCCACGGGGCCCAGTACTTC. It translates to CASRGGTHGAQYF.